Listed below are T cell receptor beta chains from one sample, sequenced in a study of blood T cell repertoires in COVID-19. The method was immunoSEQ multiplex PCR; TCRdb's version includes in-frame clones alone and lacks a portion of them. The sample records roughly 300,000 clones, approximately 80% being singletons. Sequencing used peripheral blood. The receptors come from a woman aged 55-70 years with active or convalescent COVID-19. Each CDR3 is given with its conserved first and last residue. D genes are given only for firm matches. Clone size is shown for a subset of rows, as once, few, many or a class of expanded clone.

d_gene,abundance,v_gene,j_gene,CDR3nt,CDR3aa
TRBD1,NA,TRBV30,TRBJ1-2,TGTGCCTGGGGACAGGACTATCTGGATGGCTACACCTTC,CAWGQDYLDGYTF
NA,NA,TRBV11-2,TRBJ2-7,TGTGCCAGCAGCTGGAATCGGGCCTACGAGCAGTACTTC,CASSWNRAYEQYF
TRBD1,few,TRBV6-5,TRBJ1-5,TGTGCCAGCAGTTCCACCAACAGGGGCCAGCCCCAGCATTTT,CASSSTNRGQPQHF
TRBD2,NA,TRBV5-5,TRBJ2-1,TGTGCCAGCAGCTTGGCCCCAGCGGGGGGGCTGGTTAATGAGCAGTTCTTC,CASSLAPAGGLVNEQFF
TRBD2,NA,TRBV6-5,TRBJ2-5,TGTGCCAGCAGTTACGAGCGGGGGCGGGGAGAGACCCAGTACTTC,CASSYERGRGETQYF
TRBD2,NA,TRBV5-1,TRBJ2-1,TGCGCCAGCAGCCAACAAGGACTAGCGGCCTACAATGAGCAGTTCTTC,CASSQQGLAAYNEQFF
TRBD2,NA,TRBV4-1,TRBJ2-5,TGCGCCAGCAGCCGGGCCCTCCCCGGTAGCGGGTCGATGGAGACCCAGTACTTC,CASSRALPGSGSMETQYF
NA,NA,TRBV7-2,TRBJ1-4,TGTGCCAGCAGCCGCAGGGTCACCGTCACAACTAATGAAAAACTGTTTTTT,CASSRRVTVTTNEKLFF
TRBD1,NA,TRBV19,TRBJ1-6,TGTGCCAGTAGTATAGGAGTTGGGACAGGGGTCTGGCCACCCCTCCACTTT,CASSIGVGTGVWPPLHF
TRBD1,NA,TRBV15,TRBJ2-1,TGTGCCACCAGCCAGAGGGGGCAGTCATACAATGAGCAGTTCTTC,CATSQRGQSYNEQFF
NA,NA,TRBV7-8,TRBJ1-6,TGTGCCAGCAGCTTAGCAGGGGCCAACTCCTATAATTCACCCCTCCACTTT,CASSLAGANSYNSPLHF
NA,once,TRBV7-3,TRBJ2-1,TGTGCCAGCAGCTCTAAAGCGGGCTCCTACAATGAGCAGTTCTTC,CASSSKAGSYNEQFF
TRBD1,NA,TRBV19,TRBJ2-7,TGTGCCAGTAGAGACAGGGGAACGACCTACGAGCAGTACTTC,CASRDRGTTYEQYF
NA,NA,TRBV30,TRBJ2-3,TGTGCCTGGAGTGTCCGGGACAAGAGCACAGATACGCAGTATTTT,CAWSVRDKSTDTQYF
TRBD2,NA,TRBV7-2,TRBJ2-1,TGTGCCACCCCCAAAGCTGGACTAGCTCTGGGCAATGAGCAGTTCTTC,CATPKAGLALGNEQFF
NA,NA,TRBV15,TRBJ1-1,TGTGCCACCAGCAGAGACAGGGTGAACACTGAAGCTTTCTTT,CATSRDRVNTEAFF
NA,NA,TRBV29-1,TRBJ1-1,TGCAGCGTAGCGGGGGTTATGAACACTGAAGCTTTCTTT,CSVAGVMNTEAFF
TRBD1,NA,TRBV6-2/TRBV6-3,TRBJ2-6,TGTGCCAGCAGCGACCAGGGACAGCGCCTCGGAGCCAACGTCCTGACTTTC,CASSDQGQRLGANVLTF
TRBD1,few,TRBV27,TRBJ1-4,TGTGCCAGCAGCCACCGGGGAGGACAGGGATTATTCCCCAAGAATGAAAAACTGTTTTTT,CASSHRGGQGLFPKNEKLFF
TRBD1,few,TRBV4-3,TRBJ2-7,TGCGCCAGCAGCCAAGGGACAGGGCGTGCCTACGAGCAGTACTTC,CASSQGTGRAYEQYF
NA,NA,TRBV4-1,TRBJ1-4,TGCGCCAGCATCCCTCATGTGGGGCTTAATGAAAAACTGTTTTTT,CASIPHVGLNEKLFF
NA,once,TRBV7-2,TRBJ2-1,TGTGCCAGCAGGCTTACTAGCACCAGCTCCTACAATGAGCAGTTCTTC,CASRLTSTSSYNEQFF
TRBD1,NA,TRBV7-6,TRBJ2-2,TGTGCCAGCAGCTTGAGGGGACAGCTTACGAACACCGGGGAGCTGTTTTTT,CASSLRGQLTNTGELFF
NA,NA,TRBV7-8,TRBJ1-4,TGTGCCAGCAGCCTACTAAATTGGGGGGGCAATGAAAAACTGTTTTTT,CASSLLNWGGNEKLFF
NA,NA,TRBV12-5,TRBJ2-3,TGTGCTAGTGGTTTGGTACTCACAGTCCCGGGACAAGGATCGGCAGATACGCAGTATTTT,CASGLVLTVPGQGSADTQYF
TRBD1,NA,TRBV10-3,TRBJ1-1,TGTGCCATCTACGACCCAGGGGGCGGTAAAGCTTTCTTT,CAIYDPGGGKAFF
NA,NA,TRBV15,TRBJ1-2,TGTGCCACCAGCAGGGGAAACGGGGGTGGTCTCTATGGCTACACCTTC,CATSRGNGGGLYGYTF
TRBD2,NA,TRBV4-3,TRBJ2-5,TGCGCCAGCAGCCAAGATTTGCTAGCGGGGGCCACAGGGAAGACCCAGTACTTC,CASSQDLLAGATGKTQYF
NA,NA,TRBV12-5,TRBJ1-1,TGTGCTAGTGGTTTGGGGTCAACTTGGGCTTTCTTT,CASGLGSTWAFF
NA,NA,TRBV5-4,TRBJ1-2,TGTGCCAGCAGCTTGGTTGGCCAGGGAGGCTATGGCTACACCTTC,CASSLVGQGGYGYTF
TRBD2,NA,TRBV6-5,TRBJ2-1,TGTGCCAGCAAGCCCTACGCGGGGGGCGAGCAGTTCTTC,CASKPYAGGEQFF
NA,few,TRBV18,TRBJ1-3,TGTGCCAGCTCACCAGTACAGGGCTCTGGAAACACCATATATTTT,CASSPVQGSGNTIYF
NA,NA,TRBV7-2,TRBJ1-4,TGTGCCAGCAGACCATTCGGGAGTGGTAATGAAAAACTGTTTTTT,CASRPFGSGNEKLFF
TRBD2,NA,TRBV5-1,TRBJ2-1,TGCGCCAGCATGATAGCGGGGGGGCTCGGTGAGCAGTTCTTC,CASMIAGGLGEQFF
TRBD2,NA,TRBV9,TRBJ2-7,TGTGCCAGCAGCGTAGACGCGGGGGGCGTCTACGAGCAGTACTTC,CASSVDAGGVYEQYF
NA,once,TRBV18,TRBJ1-5,TGTGCCAGCTCACCGGAGCCCCCGGGACAAACTTTGCCTTATAGCAATCAGCCCCAGCATTTT,CASSPEPPGQTLPYSNQPQHF
NA,NA,TRBV6-5,TRBJ2-3,TGTGCCAGCAGTTACGGGGTAGGAGCGGCAGATACGCAGTATTTT,CASSYGVGAADTQYF
NA,NA,TRBV6-2/TRBV6-3,TRBJ2-7,TGTGCCAGCAGTTACCGGGGGTCCCTAACCGCCTACGAGCAGTACTTC,CASSYRGSLTAYEQYF
NA,NA,TRBV15,TRBJ2-4,TGTGCCACCAGCTCCATCACAGGGCCGGGAGCCAAAAACATTCAGTACTTC,CATSSITGPGAKNIQYF
NA,few,TRBV7-3,TRBJ1-2,TGTGCCAGCAGCCCCTGGAAGGGGGTTGGTGGCTACACCTTC,CASSPWKGVGGYTF
NA,NA,TRBV19,TRBJ1-3,TGTGCCAGTAGGCCTGCGGGGATGTCTGGAAACACCATATATTTT,CASRPAGMSGNTIYF
NA,once,TRBV28,TRBJ2-7,TGTGCCAGCAGTTTAGACGTCAGGGTATGGAACGAGCAGTACTTC,CASSLDVRVWNEQYF
TRBD1,NA,TRBV30,TRBJ1-2,TGTGCCTGGAGAGGACAGGGGTACGTCTATGGCTACACCTTC,CAWRGQGYVYGYTF
TRBD2,NA,TRBV5-1,TRBJ2-5,TGCGCCAGCAGCTTGAGCGGGGGGGTCGAGACCCAGTACTTC,CASSLSGGVETQYF
TRBD2,NA,TRBV5-1,TRBJ2-2,TGCGCCAGCAGCTCCCTAGCGGGGGGGAACACCGGGGAGCTGTTTTTT,CASSSLAGGNTGELFF
NA,NA,TRBV7-2,TRBJ1-5,TGTGCCAGCAGCTTATCCGGGGAATACAATCAGCCCCAGCATTTT,CASSLSGEYNQPQHF
NA,NA,TRBV18,TRBJ1-5,TGTGCCAGCTCACCGCCCGGTCAGCCCCAGCATTTT,CASSPPGQPQHF
TRBD1,once,TRBV27,TRBJ1-5,TGTGCCAGCAGTCCCGGAACAGGGGTTCAGCCCCAGCATTTT,CASSPGTGVQPQHF
NA,NA,TRBV27,TRBJ1-2,TGTGCCAGCAGTCCACTTACCTCCGGGACACCAGGGGTAAGCTACACCTTC,CASSPLTSGTPGVSYTF
TRBD1,once,TRBV5-1,TRBJ1-1,TGCGCCAGCAGCGGGACAGGGTTGGCTTTCTTT,CASSGTGLAFF
NA,NA,TRBV4-2,TRBJ1-1,TGTGCCAGCAGCGGGCAACAGGTCACGAACACTGAAGCTTTCTTT,CASSGQQVTNTEAFF